This TCR beta chain is drawn from a study of blood T cell repertoires in COVID-19. At the level of the study: Italy, Spain and the United States were the sources of the convalescent and acute COVID-19 samples. PBMCs, B-cell-depleted T cells, or T cells provided the cDNA or gDNA that made up the material.

Original handling: Estimated nucleated cell counts came from reference gene primer amplification. Here immunoSEQ multiplex PCR was the method, and the copy in TCRdb shows in-frame clones only, minus some. Clone size and V and J calls were adopted from that table, with D and trimming inferred from the DNA. In the table there are more than 200,000 clones, 88% of which are singletons. V lost 3 bases and J 6 bases, leaving 15 bases between the germline ends. Germline V gene lookup returns CDR1 SGHTA and CDR2 FQGNSA. The length of the CDR3 is 15 residues. This TCR was recovered from a woman aged 40 to 55 who had recovered from COVID-19. This sequence joins TRBV7-2 and TRBJ2-1; no reliable D call. The sequenced sample consisted of peripheral blood. The CDR3 nucleotides read TGTGCCAGCAGCTTTGACATCAACAAAGGCAATGAGCAGTTCTTC. Its protein product is CASSFDINKGNEQFF. The full variable domain, with the rest looked up from reference TRBV7-2 and TRBJ2-1, is GAGVSQSPSNKVTEKGKDVELRCDPISGHTALYWYRQSLGQGLEFLIYFQGNSAPDKSGLPSDRFSAERTGGSVSTLTIQRTQQEDSAVYLCASSFDINKGNEQFFGPGTRLTVL.